These T cell receptor beta chains were read from a single sample in a study of T cells in Graves' hyperthyroidism and ophthalmopathy. Each CDR3 protein is one row after TCRdb ran MiXCR on the multiplex PCR reads. The sample consists of 250,000 to 400,000 distinct CDR3 sequences, about 13% of them appearing once. Sequenced material: blood. These receptor sequences come from a woman between 35 and 50 years old with Graves' ophthalmopathy. Both conserved end residues are part of each CDR3. The order of the fields is V gene, J gene, clone size, D gene, CDR3 DNA, CDR3 protein. A D gene is named only where the DNA matches it firmly. Rows may omit the clone size; those that give it use once, few, many or a size class.

TRBV9,TRBJ2-7,.,.,TGTGCCAGCAGCGTAGCTGGGGCAGGCTCCGAGCAGTACTTC,CASSVAGAGSEQYF
TRBV27,TRBJ1-2,.,TRBD1,TGTGCCAGCAGTTTCAGGGGGCCCGGCTATGGCTACACCTTC,CASSFRGPGYGYTF
TRBV6-2/TRBV6-3,TRBJ1-4,many,.,TGTGCCAGCAGGCCGAGGGGGGCAACTAATGAAAAACTGTTTTTT,CASRPRGATNEKLFF
TRBV4-1,TRBJ1-5,many,.,TGCGCCAGCAGGGACACGAAAAGCAATCAGCCCCAGCATTTT,CASRDTKSNQPQHF
TRBV5-5,TRBJ1-1,few,.,TGTGCCAGCAGCTTTAGGGCCTTTGAAGCTTTCTTT,CASSFRAFEAFF
TRBV20-1,TRBJ2-3,.,.,TGCAGTGCTAGAGTTGCGGGATGGGACACAGATACGCAGTATTTT,CSARVAGWDTDTQYF
TRBV30,TRBJ1-1,.,TRBD1,TGTGCCTGGAGTATAACAGGGGGCACTGAAGCTTTCTTT,CAWSITGGTEAFF
TRBV18,TRBJ1-4,many,.,TGTGCCAGCTCACCCAGCGGGCAGAGAAGAAATGAAAAACTGTTTTTT,CASSPSGQRRNEKLFF
TRBV6-1,TRBJ2-2,many,.,TGTGCCAGCATAGTGGGGCCAGGGTCCCGGGAGCTGTTTTTT,CASIVGPGSRELFF
TRBV15,TRBJ2-2,many,TRBD1,TGTGCCACCAGCGTCCAGGGGGACCCTAAAGAGCTGTTTTTT,CATSVQGDPKELFF
TRBV7-9,TRBJ1-1,.,.,TGTGCCAGCAGCCCCCTCTGGGAAAACGCTGAAGCTTTCTTT,CASSPLWENAEAFF
TRBV6-1,TRBJ1-5,few,TRBD1,TGTGCCAGCAGTGCGGTAACAGGGGGTGGTCAGCCCCAGCATTTT,CASSAVTGGGQPQHF
TRBV5-1,TRBJ2-1,.,.,TGCGCCAGCCAGGACAGCTACAATGAGCAGTTCTTC,CASQDSYNEQFF
TRBV7-9,TRBJ2-7,many,.,TGTGCCAGCAGTCCCAACCCTGGGCATTTGTTCTACGAGCAGTACTTC,CASSPNPGHLFYEQYF
TRBV5-1,TRBJ2-1,.,TRBD2,TGCGCCAGCAGCTCCAGGACTAGCGGGGGGGGTAATGAGCAGTTCTTC,CASSSRTSGGGNEQFF
TRBV12-5,TRBJ2-2,many,.,TGTGCTAGTGCCCCCCTCCTGGGCGGGGAGCTGTTTTTT,CASAPLLGGELFF
TRBV5-6,TRBJ2-1,.,TRBD2,TGTGCCAGCAGCTTGGACGGGAGGGCCCTCAATGAGCAGTTCTTC,CASSLDGRALNEQFF
TRBV6-1,TRBJ1-5,many,.,TGTGCCAGCAGTCCCCGGACCGGGGGCAGGAATCAGCCCCAGCATTTT,CASSPRTGGRNQPQHF
TRBV20-1,TRBJ1-1,.,.,TGCAGCGCACCGGGACACCTGAACACTGAAGCTTTCTTT,CSAPGHLNTEAFF
TRBV18,TRBJ2-5,.,TRBD2,TGTGCCAGCTCACCACGGGCGGGAGGGGTCAAAGAGACCCAGTACTTC,CASSPRAGGVKETQYF
TRBV28,TRBJ2-7,many,.,TGTGCATCTCAGGGTTACTACGAGCAGTACTTC,CASQGYYEQYF
TRBV5-1,TRBJ2-1,.,.,TGCGCCAGCAGCTCGGGGCGAGGGGCCAATGAGCAGTTCTTC,CASSSGRGANEQFF
TRBV12-3/TRBV12-4,TRBJ2-1,many,TRBD2,TGTGCCAGCAGTCATCCGGGACTAGCGGGGGGTGGTGAGCAGTTCTTC,CASSHPGLAGGGEQFF
TRBV7-2,TRBJ2-7,.,TRBD1,TGTGCCAGCAGCGCCCGGGCCGGGACAGGGGATCGCGAGCAGTACTTC,CASSARAGTGDREQYF
TRBV7-9,TRBJ1-5,.,TRBD1,TGTGCCAGCAGTACCGGGACAGGGGTCCAGCCCCAGCATTTT,CASSTGTGVQPQHF
TRBV3-1,TRBJ2-7,many,.,TGTGCCAGCAGCCAGCGCTACGAGCAGTACTTC,CASSQRYEQYF
TRBV5-1,TRBJ2-7,.,TRBD2,TGCGCCAGCAGCTGGGGACTAGAACCTTTGGGCGAGCAGTACTTC,CASSWGLEPLGEQYF
TRBV5-1,TRBJ2-1,many,.,TGCGCCAGCAGCTTGTCCGCCTACAATGAGCAGTTCTTC,CASSLSAYNEQFF
TRBV12-3/TRBV12-4,TRBJ2-3,many,.,TGTGCCAGCAGTTTAGTCGGACCGACCGGGGGTACGCAGTATTTT,CASSLVGPTGGTQYF
TRBV5-1,TRBJ2-1,.,.,TGCGCCAGCAGCGTGGGTTTTTCGGGCTACGAGCAGTTCTTC,CASSVGFSGYEQFF
TRBV2,TRBJ1-5,many,.,TGTGCCAGCAGCAGGGACCTGAATCAGCCCCAGCATTTT,CASSRDLNQPQHF
TRBV12-3/TRBV12-4,TRBJ1-1,many,.,TGTGCCAGCAGTTTCTCTTTAGGGTCAGCTGAAGCTTTCTTT,CASSFSLGSAEAFF
TRBV5-1,TRBJ1-1,many,.,TGCGCCAGCAGCTTGGGCATCCACGGATTGAACACTGAAGCTTTCTTT,CASSLGIHGLNTEAFF
TRBV7-8,TRBJ2-1,many,TRBD2,TGTGCCAGCAGCTTACGAGTCGGGACTAGCGGGGGGGCGGGCAATGAGCAGTTCTTC,CASSLRVGTSGGAGNEQFF
TRBV14,TRBJ1-2,many,.,TGTGCCAGCAGCCAAGACGCCAGCTACTATGGCTACACCTTC,CASSQDASYYGYTF
TRBV5-1,TRBJ2-3,many,.,TGCGCCAGCAGCTTAGGGTCTAGGGGCGGAAGTACAGATACGCAGTATTTT,CASSLGSRGGSTDTQYF
TRBV27,TRBJ1-2,few,.,TGTGCCAGCAGTTCAACCCCCCATGATCTGGGCCCCTACACCTTC,CASSSTPHDLGPYTF
TRBV6-1,TRBJ2-7,.,TRBD2,TGTGCCAGCAGTGAAGGGACTAGCGGCTCCTACGAGCAGTACTTC,CASSEGTSGSYEQYF
TRBV7-9,TRBJ2-7,.,TRBD1,TGTGCCAGCAGCTTACCAGGCGGGACAGGGTTTTACGAGCAGTACTTC,CASSLPGGTGFYEQYF
TRBV13,TRBJ2-1,many,.,TGTGCCAGCAGCTTAAGAGTTGGTGAGCAGTTCTTC,CASSLRVGEQFF
TRBV18,TRBJ1-2,.,TRBD1,TGTGCCAGCTCACCGCGGGACAGAACTAACTATGGCTACACCTTC,CASSPRDRTNYGYTF
TRBV18,TRBJ2-1,many,.,TGTGCCAGCTCACCCAGTTTGCAGGGGTCCTACAATGAGCAGTTCTTC,CASSPSLQGSYNEQFF
TRBV3-1,TRBJ2-5,.,TRBD2,TGTGCCAGCAGCCAAGATGGGGCGGTAGCGGGGTTCCAAGAGACCCAGTACTTC,CASSQDGAVAGFQETQYF
TRBV19,TRBJ2-3,many,TRBD1,TGTGCCACCATAGAGGACAGGGGGCGAAAGGATACGCAGTATTTT,CATIEDRGRKDTQYF
TRBV20-1,TRBJ1-4,few,TRBD1,TGCAGTGCTACACAGGGGGCCCGGGCAAAACTGTTTTTT,CSATQGARAKLFF
TRBV9,TRBJ2-3,.,.,TGTGCCAGCAGCGTAGCTCGCACAGGGCACACAGATACGCAGTATTTT,CASSVARTGHTDTQYF
TRBV7-9,TRBJ1-2,many,.,TGTGCCAGCAGCTCCGCCGTTAAGGGGAGACACCCTCGCGGGTATGGCTACACCTTC,CASSSAVKGRHPRGYGYTF
TRBV14,TRBJ2-3,.,TRBD1,TGTGCCAGCAGCCAAGATCGACAGGGCAACACAGATACGCAGTATTTT,CASSQDRQGNTDTQYF
TRBV12-3/TRBV12-4,TRBJ1-2,many,.,TGTGCCAGCAGTTTGAACCCCCAATCTTATGGCTACACCTTC,CASSLNPQSYGYTF
TRBV7-9,TRBJ2-7,.,.,TGTGCCAGCAGCTTTTCAGGGCCTACCTACGAGCAGTACTTC,CASSFSGPTYEQYF
TRBV13,TRBJ2-5,many,TRBD1,TGTGCCAGCAGCTTTACAGGGGAAGAGACCCAGTACTTC,CASSFTGEETQYF
TRBV10-3,TRBJ2-1,many,.,TGTGCCGTGAGTCCGGGACGAGCTTACAATGAGCAGTTCTTC,CAVSPGRAYNEQFF